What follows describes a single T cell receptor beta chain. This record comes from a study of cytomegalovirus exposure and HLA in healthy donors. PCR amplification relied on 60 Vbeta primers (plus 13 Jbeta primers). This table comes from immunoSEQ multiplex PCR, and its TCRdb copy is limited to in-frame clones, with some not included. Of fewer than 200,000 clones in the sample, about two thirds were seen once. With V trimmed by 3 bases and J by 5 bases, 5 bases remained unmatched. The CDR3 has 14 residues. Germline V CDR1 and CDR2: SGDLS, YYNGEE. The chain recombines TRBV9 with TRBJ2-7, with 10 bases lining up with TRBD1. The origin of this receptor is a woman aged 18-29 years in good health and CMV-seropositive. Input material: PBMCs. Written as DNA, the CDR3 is TGTGCCAGCAGCGGGGGACAGGGGAGGGACGAGCAGTACTTC. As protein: CASSGGQGRDEQYF.